This T cell receptor beta chain was captured in a study of shared clonotypes between healthy human individuals. Background on the study: A couple of women and a few men aged 18 to 49 served as donors.

V lost 5 bases and J lost 6; bases outside the gene matches: 10. CDR3 length: 15 amino acids. The germline V gene encodes CDR1 MNHEY and CDR2 SMNVEV (reference sequence). Study-level points and caveats: Generation probabilities were higher for clonotypes shared across all four sorted-subset donors than for unshared ones. Tissue TCR repertoires likely differ from these blood-only repertoires.

Naive CD8 cells comprised CD45RO-negative, CCR7-positively selected cells, excluding terminally differentiated effector memory CD45RA+ cells. Every one of the donors was a Caucasian adult that lived in Nashville, Tennessee. This clone occurred once. Antigen: not known. Libraries were prepared by immunoSEQ multiplex PCR; TCRdb keeps only in-frame clonotypes and omits some of them. The table records roughly 2.1 million clones, 90% to 95% of them present only once. This TCR came from a man aged 18 to 30 in good health. Some clones in this sample may be carry-over from other donors' samples. This sequence joins TRBV27 and TRBJ2-1; 7 bases are a match to TRBD2. Source material: naive CD8+ T cells from PBMCs. CDR3 coding DNA: TGTGCCAGCAGTACCGGACCAGGGACTATCAATGAGCAGTTCTTC. It translates to CASSTGPGTINEQFF.